The T cell receptor (beta chain) under discussion was sequenced for a study of blood T cell repertoires in COVID-19. Study summary: From the United States, Italy and Spain came samples of acute and convalescent COVID-19. Sources were T cells, B-cell-depleted T cells, or PBMCs; the material itself was cDNA or gDNA.

The participants were between about 18 and 100 years old and came from 20 to 30 US areas. Cohorts were assigned according to the clinical history that participants reported. Germline V gene data show CDR1 as SGHAT and CDR2 as FQNNGV. CDR3 length: 15 amino acids. Trimming took off 2 bases at V and 8 bases at J, with 18 bases between the two ends. The table came from immunoSEQ multiplex PCR; TCRdb's copy has only in-frame clones and leaves some out. The table has some 320,000 clones, about 85% seen once. Material for sequencing was PBMCs or T cells enriched from blood (not recorded which). This rearrangement joins TRBV11-2 to TRBJ1-2; tentative D call: TRBD1 (5 bases). This TCR was sampled from a woman aged 25 to 39 who had been exposed to COVID-19. The CDR3 DNA follows: TGTGCCAGCAGCTTAATGACAGCCGACCGGGTGGGCTACACCTTC. Translated, it gives CASSLMTADRVGYTF.